Many counts were recorded for the clone carrying this T cell receptor beta chain. Its antigen is undetermined. Those donors who had ophthalmopathy presented with moderate-to-severe activity, a CAS of ≥3, a NOSPECS of ≥4 and a duration under 3 months. The PBMCs had their origin in 7.5 to 10 ml of fresh peripheral blood. Amplification targeted the TCR beta CDR3 regions, with RNA transcripts as the source material. The first-round RT-PCR employed HTBI primers together with the Qiagen OneStep RT-PCR kit. A multiplex PCR was then performed as the second round. A single record per CDR3 protein comes from TCRdb applying MiXCR to the multiplex PCR reads. The table shows 200,000 to 300,000 distinct CDR3 sequences, with 45% occurring only once. The data derive from a study of Graves' ophthalmopathy and Graves' hyperthyroidism. Overall study findings and caveats: A classifier, a 13-signature model, separated ophthalmopathy from stable hyperthyroidism with approximately 88% sensitivity and 81.08% specificity. Predictions made by the model for ophthalmopathy progression reached approximately 71% sensitivity and less than 80% specificity.

From germline, CDR1 is LNHNV and CDR2 YYDKDF (reference sequence). This CDR3 has 15 residues. V gave up 1 base and J gave up 7 bases; unmatched junction bases: 6. The clonotype originates from an adult man with Graves' ophthalmopathy. The sample was peripheral blood. The J gene is TRBJ1-5, the V gene TRBV15, with 8 bases identical to TRBD1. This CDR3 is CATSRGDRGHQPQHF. The CDR3 bases are TGTGCCACCAGCAGAGGTGACAGGGGCCACCAGCCCCAGCATTTT.